The 25 T cell receptor beta chains presented below share a single source sample, sequenced in a study of blood T cell repertoires in COVID-19. The method was immunoSEQ multiplex PCR; TCRdb's version includes in-frame clones alone and lacks a portion of them. The sample lists almost 500,000 clones, approximately 86% occurring once. The sample taken for sequencing was PBMCs or T cells enriched from blood (not recorded which). The origin of the receptors is a woman in her sixties who had recovered from COVID-19.

The chain is built from TRBV27 and TRBJ1-1; no clear D. Germline CDR1 is MNHEY and CDR2 is SMNVEV (reference sequence). Trimming took off 5 bases at V and 2 bases at J, with 9 bases between the two ends. CDR3 length equals 13 residues. The CDR3 bases are TGTGCCAGCAGTCGAGGGCGTAACACTGAAGCTTTCTTT. Encoded protein: CASSRGRNTEAFF.

This rearrangement joins TRBV5-5 to TRBJ1-1; the match to TRBD1 covers 11 bases. After removal of 4 bases from V and 4 bases from J, the junction contained 12 bases not matched to a gene. Looked up from germline, CDR1 is SGHKS and CDR2 is YYEKEE (reference sequence). CDR3 length equals 17 residues. CDR3 nucleotides: TGTGCCAGCAGCGCGGGACAGGGGGTTAAATGGGGCACTGAAGCTTTCTTT. Its protein product is CASSAGQGVKWGTEAFF. Together with reference TRBV5-5 and TRBJ1-1, the CDR3 gives the full variable domain: DAGVTQSPTHLIKTRGQQVTLRCSPISGHKSVSWYQQVLGQGPQFIFQYYEKEERGRGNFPDRFSARQFPNYSSELNVNALLLGDSALYLCASSAGQGVKWGTEAFFGQGTRLTVV.

V is TRBV2 and J is TRBJ2-3, with TRBD2 matching over 10 bases. This CDR3 is built from 15 residues. Germline CDR1 SNHLY, CDR2 FYNNEI. V lost 8 bases, J lost 4 bases, and 9 bases stayed unmatched. The CDR3 region has the DNA TGTGCCAGCCAGGGTTGGGGACTAGCGTCAGATACGCAGTATTTT. Its protein is CASQGWGLASDTQYF.

The rearrangement uses TRBV2 and TRBJ2-2, with D unclear. Trimming removed 7 bases at V and 6 bases at J, with 6 bases between. CDR1 SNHLY and CDR2 FYNNEI come from the germline V gene. This CDR3 contains 11 residues. CDR3 protein: CASNRAGELFF. CDR3 nucleotides: TGTGCCAGCAACCGAGCCGGGGAGCTGTTTTTT.

V usage is TRBV5-6 and J usage is TRBJ2-7; TRBD2 agrees at 13 bases. Per the germline V gene, CDR1 is SGHDT and CDR2 is YYEEEE. This CDR3 contains 15 residues. The V segment lost 3 bases and the J segment 3 bases; nucleotides outside the gene matches: 3. The CDR3 DNA sequence: TGTGCCAGCAGCTCGACTAGCGGGGGGTTCTACGAGCAGTACGTC. It is translated as CASSSTSGGFYEQYV.

The chain has TRBV19 and TRBJ2-2; 9 bases agree with TRBD1. The germline CDR1 and CDR2 sequences are LNHDA and SQIVND (reference sequence). Trimming cost V 0 bases and J 5 bases; bases outside gene matches: 7. The CDR3 sequence is 17 residues long. The CDR3 coding sequence is TGTGCCAGTAGTATAGATCCGGACAGGGGTTGGACCGGGGAGCTGTTTTTT. This encodes CASSIDPDRGWTGELFF.

This chain links TRBV30 with TRBJ1-5; TRBD1 agrees at 8 bases. V shed 1 base, J shed 7 bases, and the junction held 6 bases outside the gene matches. Germline CDR1 GTSNPN, CDR2 SVGIG (reference sequence). This CDR3 is built from 14 residues. CDR3 sequence reads: CAWSARQGWQPQHF. CDR3 coding DNA: TGTGCCTGGAGTGCCCGACAGGGGTGGCAGCCCCAGCATTTT.

The sample holds one count of this clone. The chain recombines TRBV11-2 with TRBJ2-4; 8 bases line up with TRBD2. The germline CDR1 and CDR2 sequences are SGHAT and FQNNGV. The ends lost 6 bases at V and 6 bases at J; junction bases unmatched: 13. This CDR3 is built from 16 residues. The CDR3 DNA sequence: TGTGCCAGCAGAACCCAGCGGGGGCCGCCATCAAACATTCAGTACTTC. Amino acids: CASRTQRGPPSNIQYF.

The rearrangement joins TRBV19 to TRBJ1-2, with unresolved D. V lost 6 bases and J lost 2, with 7 bases in between. CDR1 LNHDA and CDR2 SQIVND come from the germline V gene (reference sequence). This CDR3 spans 12 amino acids. This CDR3 is CASRNQNYGYTF. CDR3 nucleotides: TGTGCCAGTAGAAATCAAAACTATGGCTACACCTTC.

This clone was counted a few times. V is TRBV4-2 and J is TRBJ2-5, with 9 bases aligning to TRBD2. This CDR3 region has 18 residues. Germline assignment: CDR1 LGHNA and CDR2 YNFKEQ. V shed 3 bases and J 2 bases; nucleotides not matched to a gene: 13. CDR3 DNA: TGTGCCAGCAGCCAGAATTCATTTCTGAGCGGGGGGCAAGAGACCCAGTACTTC. Translating gives CASSQNSFLSGGQETQYF.

This clone was picked up one time. The identical CDR3 is also encoded by other nucleotide sequences in the sample. The rearrangement joins TRBV4-1 to TRBJ1-1; 7 bases are shared with TRBD1. Trimming removed 1 base from V and 8 bases from J; junction bases left unmatched: 4. The CDR3 loop spans 13 amino acids. Germline V gene data show CDR1 as MGHRA and CDR2 as YSYEKL. CDR3 bases: TGCGCCAGCAGCCAAGGGGACAGCACCGAAGCTTTCTTT. This codes for CASSQGDSTEAFF.

This clone was seen just once. The rearrangement joins TRBV5-1 to TRBJ1-1, with TRBD1 as a possible D gene (5 bases). Per the germline V gene, CDR1 is SGHRS and CDR2 is YFSETQ. V lost 7 bases to trimming and J lost 8 bases, with 12 bases between them. This CDR3 is 11 amino acids long. The CDR3 DNA sequence: TGCGCCAGCTTATCTGGGGGGGAAGCTTTCTTT. It codes for CASLSGGEAFF.

With respect to this clone: The same CDR3 also results from other DNA sequences found in this sample. The CDR3 sequence: CASSFSGNTEAFF. Written as DNA, the CDR3 is TGCGCCAGCAGCTTTTCGGGGAACACTGAAGCTTTCTTT. The chain recombines TRBV5-1 with TRBJ1-1; no clear D gene. The V end was cut by 2 bases, the J end by 1 base, with 6 bases between. This CDR3 is 13 amino acids long. The germline gives CDR1 SGHRS, CDR2 YFSETQ.

This clone was counted a few times. This rearrangement joins TRBV25-1 to TRBJ1-1, with TRBD1 matching 8 bases. J lost 2 bases, V lost 4 bases, and 9 bases had no gene match. The germline gives CDR1 MGHDK, CDR2 SYGVNS. This CDR3 is 16 amino acids long. In DNA form, the CDR3 reads TGTGCCAGCAGTGCCCCAACCGGGACAGGTAACACTGAAGCTTTCTTT. Translated, it gives CASSAPTGTGNTEAFF.

V and J are TRBV28 and TRBJ1-6; possible D gene TRBD1, 6 bases. Trimming took 3 bases from V and 0 from J, leaving 18 bases between them. Germline V gene data show CDR1 as MDHEN and CDR2 as SYDVKM. CDR3 length equals 19 residues. CDR3 bases: TGTGCCAGCAGTTTTCCCGGACAGCCTCTCAGCTCCTATAATTCACCCCTCCACTTT. Its translation is CASSFPGQPLSSYNSPLHF.

V gene TRBV6-2 or TRBV6-3 combines with J gene TRBJ2-4; a weak D match, TRBD2 (5 bases). The CDR3 covers 15 residues. The germline V gene has CDR1 MNHEY and CDR2 SVGEGT. V was cut by 6 bases and J by 0 bases, with 12 bases left in between. CDR3 bases: TGTGCCAGCAGCACTAGTCGCTTAGCCAAAAACATTCAGTACTTC. It encodes CASSTSRLAKNIQYF.

This chain's CDR3 is CASKRLGTSTDTQYF. CDR3 in DNA: TGCGCCAGCAAGAGACTGGGGACTAGCACAGATACGCAGTATTTT. The chain employs TRBV5-1 and TRBJ2-3, with D perhaps matching TRBD2 (6 bases). With 6 bases removed from V and 0 bases from J, the gap between germline ends came to 14 bases. CDR1 is SGHRS and CDR2 is YFSETQ in the germline V gene. There are 15 residues in the CDR3.

The chain links TRBV10-3 to TRBJ1-4; D is perhaps TRBD1 (5 bases). Germline CDR1 is ENHRY and CDR2 is SYGVKD. There are 14 residues in the CDR3. V lost 2 bases, J lost 7 bases, and 11 bases lay in between. The CDR3 sequence is CAISERQGSEKLFF. CDR3 bases: TGTGCCATCAGTGAGAGGCAGGGAAGTGAAAAACTGTTTTTT.

This clone is a singleton in its sample. J is TRBJ1-3 and V is TRBV2, with 10 bases matching TRBD1. Germline CDR1 reads SNHLY; CDR2 reads FYNNEI. There are 16 residues in the CDR3. V shed 6 bases and J 0 bases; nucleotides not matched to a gene: 5. The CDR3 DNA is TGTGCCAGCAGGACAGGGGGCCGGAGCTCTGGAAACACCATATATTTT. Its protein product is CASRTGGRSSGNTIYF.

The chain employs TRBV6-5 and TRBJ1-3; 7 positions agree with TRBD1. Trimming removed 2 bases from V and 1 base from J; junction bases left unmatched: 2. CDR1 and CDR2 (germline): MNHEY, SVGAGI. CDR3 length: 15 residues. The CDR3 loop is CASSYRGRSGNTIYF. The DNA of the CDR3 is TGTGCCAGCAGTTACAGGGGGCGTTCTGGAAACACCATATATTTT.

The V call is TRBV19, the J call TRBJ2-1; possible D gene TRBD1, 5 bases. Germline CDR1 LNHDA, CDR2 SQIVND (reference sequence). The CDR3 runs to 15 residues. The V end lost 7 bases, the J end lost 6 bases, and 19 bases lay between the germline ends. CDR3 residues: CASIDQGGGANEQFF. CDR3 DNA sequence: TGTGCCAGTATAGACCAGGGCGGTGGAGCCAATGAGCAGTTCTTC.

The chain recombines TRBV6-5 with TRBJ1-2; 11 bases are shared with TRBD1. There are 14 residues in the CDR3. V gave up 6 bases and J gave up 8 bases; unmatched junction bases: 8. Germline loops: CDR1 MNHEY, CDR2 SVGAGI. CDR3 amino acids: CASRLGQGGWGYTF. The CDR3 DNA follows: TGTGCCAGCAGACTGGGACAGGGGGGTTGGGGCTACACCTTC.

This chain uses TRBV6-5 with TRBJ1-1; weak D call: TRBD1 (5 bases). V was trimmed by 5 bases and J by 4 bases, leaving 8 bases between them. CDR3 length: 12 residues. Germline V lookup: CDR1 MNHEY, CDR2 SVGAGI. The CDR3, as DNA: TGTGCCAGCAGTCGGGGGTTCACTGAAGCTTTCTTT. It translates to CASSRGFTEAFF.

The V and J genes are TRBV4-1 and TRBJ1-1; maybe TRBD1 (5 bases). The germline CDR1 and CDR2 sequences are MGHRA and YSYEKL. V lost 1 base to trimming and J lost 1 base, with 22 bases between them. This CDR3 is built from 19 residues. The DNA for the CDR3 is TGCGCCAGCAGCCAAGCGGTGTCTACGCTGACGACAGCGAACACTGAAGCTTTCTTT. It translates to CASSQAVSTLTTANTEAFF.

The CDR3 DNA reads TGTGCCAGCAGTACGCCGGGACTGACCCAAGAGACCCAGTACTTC. Protein sequence: CASSTPGLTQETQYF. The rearrangement uses TRBV6-5 and TRBJ2-5, with a tentative D call TRBD2 (6 bases). Trimming took 5 bases from V and 1 from J, leaving 14 bases between them. The germline V gene has CDR1 MNHEY and CDR2 SVGAGI. This CDR3 has 15 amino acids.